These T cell receptor beta chains were read from a single sample in a study of blood T cells in healthy people across ages. Each CDR3 protein gets one entry after TCRdb re-called the 5' RACE reads with MiXCR. This sample has 600,000 to 800,000 distinct CDR3 sequences; 52% occur once, and the top ten carry less than 15%. The sequencing input was blood. Receptors originate from a woman of 80 years or more in good health. CDR3s include the opening cysteine and the closing phenylalanine or tryptophan. The D gene is left open where the match is weak. Size is stated for part of the rows, as once, few or many counts, or as a class when the clone is expanded.

V	D	size	J	DNA	CDR3
TRBV3-1	NA	few	TRBJ2-1	TGTGCCAGCAGCCAAGGTGGGGGGGCAAAAAACAATGAGCAGTTCTTC	CASSQGGGAKNNEQFF
TRBV12-3/TRBV12-4	NA	few	TRBJ1-1	TGTGCCAGCAGTTTAGGGGGCACGAACACTGAAGCTTTCTTT	CASSLGGTNTEAFF
TRBV11-3	NA	NA	TRBJ2-1	TGTGCCAGCAGCCTTGAATCGGGTCGGTTTCAGTTCTTC	CASSLESGRFQFF
TRBV3-1	NA	NA	TRBJ2-3	TGTGCCAGCAGCCACACTCCCCAAGATACGCAGTATTTT	CASSHTPQDTQYF
TRBV7-2	NA	many	TRBJ2-1	TGTGCCAGCAGCCCCCGGGTGTTGCCGCAGAATGAGCAGTTCTTC	CASSPRVLPQNEQFF
TRBV27	NA	NA	TRBJ2-1	TGTGCCAGCAGTTTATCATGGTCTCCGATAGGGACCCAGTTCTTC	CASSLSWSPIGTQFF
TRBV20-1	NA	many	TRBJ2-7	TGCAGTGCTAGCAGGAGCTCCTACGAGCAGTACTTC	CSASRSSYEQYF
TRBV7-9	NA	NA	TRBJ2-7	TGTGCCAGCAGCCACCGACAGCCGGGAGAGCAGTACTTC	CASSHRQPGEQYF
TRBV12-3/TRBV12-4	NA	NA	TRBJ1-1	TGTGCCGCCGGGAGCGTACAGAACACTGAAGCTTTCTTT	CAAGSVQNTEAFF
TRBV20-1	NA	once	TRBJ2-4	TGCAGTGCCCAGCCCTCCGACGGGACGAACAAAAACATTCAGTACTTC	CSAQPSDGTNKNIQYF
TRBV5-1	NA	few	TRBJ1-4	TGCGCCAGCAGCTTGAGGGTTCCTAATGAAAAACTGTTTTTT	CASSLRVPNEKLFF
TRBV9	TRBD2	NA	TRBJ2-3	TGTGCCAGCACCCTAACGGCGGGAGAGCGGGGAGATACGCAGTATTTT	CASTLTAGERGDTQYF
TRBV6-5	NA	NA	TRBJ2-7	TGTGCCAGCAGTTACGATATTACCTCCTACGAGCAGTACTTC	CASSYDITSYEQYF
TRBV3-1	TRBD1	few	TRBJ1-6	TGTGCCAGCAGCCTCCGGGACAGGGCTTCACCCCTCCACTTT	CASSLRDRASPLHF
TRBV14	TRBD1	many	TRBJ2-3	TGTGCCAGCAGCCAGAGGACAGGGAGCACAGATACGCAGTATTTT	CASSQRTGSTDTQYF
TRBV9	TRBD2	many	TRBJ2-1	TGTGCCAGCAGCGTAGGGGTAGCGGGATACCTTGAGCAGTTCTTC	CASSVGVAGYLEQFF
TRBV2	NA	NA	TRBJ2-2	TGTGCCAGCAGTAATGTAGCGGAGAACACCGGGGAGCTGTTTTTT	CASSNVAENTGELFF
TRBV6-2/TRBV6-3	NA	NA	TRBJ2-1	TGTGCCAGCAGTTACCCAACTAATGAGCAGTTCTTC	CASSYPTNEQFF
TRBV12-3/TRBV12-4	TRBD2	NA	TRBJ2-3	TGTGCCAGCAGTCCAGCGGGAGCTAGCACAGATACGCAGTATTTT	CASSPAGASTDTQYF
TRBV20-1	NA	NA	TRBJ1-2	TGCAGTGCCTCGCTGGGGAGCGGCTACACCTTC	CSASLGSGYTF
TRBV12-3/TRBV12-4	NA	NA	TRBJ2-2	TGTGCCAGCAGTTTTCGGGGAGTTGGCGGGGAGCTGTTTTTT	CASSFRGVGGELFF
TRBV20-1	TRBD2	NA	TRBJ2-2	TGCAGTGCTAGACTAGCGGGGGGGCCTGGCACCGGGGAGCTGTTTTTT	CSARLAGGPGTGELFF
TRBV29-1	TRBD2	NA	TRBJ2-3	TGCAGCGTTGAATCTAGCGGGATGGGAGATACGCAGTATTTT	CSVESSGMGDTQYF
TRBV5-1	NA	few	TRBJ2-1	TGCGCCAGCAGCTTGGGTGGGACTGCGAAAGAGACCCAGTTCTTC	CASSLGGTAKETQFF
TRBV6-6	NA	NA	TRBJ2-1	TGTGCCAGCAAGGGGGGAGGGGATGAGCAGTTCTTC	CASKGGGDEQFF
TRBV2	NA	NA	TRBJ1-2	TGTGCCAGCAGTGAAGCCGGCCTGGCTAACTATGGCTACACCTTC	CASSEAGLANYGYTF
TRBV11-2	TRBD1	few	TRBJ2-7	TGTGCCAGCAGCCGCGTCGCCGGGACAGGGGCCTACGAGCAGTACTTC	CASSRVAGTGAYEQYF
TRBV20-1	TRBD2	NA	TRBJ2-4	TGCAGTGCTAGAGCCCCCTCTAGCGGGGGGATCGATCAGTACTTC	CSARAPSSGGIDQYF
TRBV28	NA	NA	TRBJ2-7	TGTGCCAGCAGTTTAGGGGGCCTGAGAACCTACGAGCAGTACTTC	CASSLGGLRTYEQYF
TRBV5-1	NA	NA	TRBJ2-7	TGCACCAGCAGCTTGGTTGGCGAGTACGAGCAGTACTTC	CTSSLVGEYEQYF